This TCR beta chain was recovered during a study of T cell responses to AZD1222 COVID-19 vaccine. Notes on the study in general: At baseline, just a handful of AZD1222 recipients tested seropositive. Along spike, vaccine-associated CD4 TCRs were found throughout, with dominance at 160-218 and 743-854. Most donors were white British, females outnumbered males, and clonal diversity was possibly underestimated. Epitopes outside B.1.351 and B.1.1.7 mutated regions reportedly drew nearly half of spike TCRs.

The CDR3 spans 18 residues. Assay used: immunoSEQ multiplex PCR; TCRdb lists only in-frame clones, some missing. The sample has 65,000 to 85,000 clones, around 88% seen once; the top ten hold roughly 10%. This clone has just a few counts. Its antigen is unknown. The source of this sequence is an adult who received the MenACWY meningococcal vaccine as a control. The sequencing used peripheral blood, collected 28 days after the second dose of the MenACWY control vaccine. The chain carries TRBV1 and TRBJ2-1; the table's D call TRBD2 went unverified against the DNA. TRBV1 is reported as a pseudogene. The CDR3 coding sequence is TGCACCAGCAGCCAAGCCCTAGCGGGGGGGATCTCCTACAATGAGCAGTTCTTC. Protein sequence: CTSSQALAGGISYNEQFF.